The 3 T cell receptor beta chains in this list originate from one sample, sequenced in a study of shared clonotypes between healthy human individuals. The data were produced by immunoSEQ multiplex PCR, yet TCRdb's version contains in-frame clones alone and is incomplete. Of over a million clones in the sample, more than 75% were seen once. The sample comprised memory CD4+ T cells from PBMCs. Subset reported: CD45RA-negative fraction. The receptor set was obtained from a man younger than 35 in good health. Some clones in this sample may be carry-over from other donors' samples.

This chain links TRBV10-3 with TRBJ2-3; the D call may be TRBD1 or TRBD2 (6 bases each). V lost 9 bases and J lost 4, with 17 bases in between. Germline values: CDR1 ENHRY, CDR2 SYGVKD. The CDR3 is 14 residues long. The CDR3, as DNA: TGTGCCATGGGGCAGGGGCGGGACCCAGATACGCAGTATTTT. Its protein is CAMGQGRDPDTQYF.

The rearrangement uses TRBV2 and TRBJ1-2; D is unclear. The V gene lost 2 bases and the J gene lost 8 bases, with 30 bases spanning the gap. The CDR3 covers 19 residues. The germline CDR1 and CDR2 sequences are SNHLY and FYNNEI. For the CDR3, the DNA is TGTGCCAGCAGTGAATATACCCGCCTGGCCAACGGGATCCTCGGAGGCTACACCTTC. Its protein is CASSEYTRLANGILGGYTF.

This chain connects TRBV14 to TRBJ2-7, with a weak D call TRBD2 (7 bases). The germline V and J ends were trimmed by 5 bases and 3 bases, with 14 bases remaining between them. This CDR3 is 14 amino acids long. Germline V gives CDR1 SGHDN, CDR2 FVKESK. CDR3 in DNA: TGTGCCAGCAGCAAGAGGGGGGGAGTCTACGAGCAGTACTTC. As protein: CASSKRGGVYEQYF.